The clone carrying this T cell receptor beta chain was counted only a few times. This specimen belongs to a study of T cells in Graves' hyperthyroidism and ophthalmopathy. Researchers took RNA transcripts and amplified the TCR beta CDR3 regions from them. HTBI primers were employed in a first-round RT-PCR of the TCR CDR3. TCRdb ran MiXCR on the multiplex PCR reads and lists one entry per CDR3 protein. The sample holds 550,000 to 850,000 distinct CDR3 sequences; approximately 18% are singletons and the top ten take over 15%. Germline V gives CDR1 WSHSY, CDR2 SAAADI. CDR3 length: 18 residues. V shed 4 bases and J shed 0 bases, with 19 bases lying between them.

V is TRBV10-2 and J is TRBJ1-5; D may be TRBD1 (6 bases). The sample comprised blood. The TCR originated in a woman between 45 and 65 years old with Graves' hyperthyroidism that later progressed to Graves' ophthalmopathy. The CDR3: CASSASGHRSYSNQPQHF. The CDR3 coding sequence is TGCGCCAGCAGTGCCTCGGGACACCGCTCTTATAGCAATCAGCCCCAGCATTTT.